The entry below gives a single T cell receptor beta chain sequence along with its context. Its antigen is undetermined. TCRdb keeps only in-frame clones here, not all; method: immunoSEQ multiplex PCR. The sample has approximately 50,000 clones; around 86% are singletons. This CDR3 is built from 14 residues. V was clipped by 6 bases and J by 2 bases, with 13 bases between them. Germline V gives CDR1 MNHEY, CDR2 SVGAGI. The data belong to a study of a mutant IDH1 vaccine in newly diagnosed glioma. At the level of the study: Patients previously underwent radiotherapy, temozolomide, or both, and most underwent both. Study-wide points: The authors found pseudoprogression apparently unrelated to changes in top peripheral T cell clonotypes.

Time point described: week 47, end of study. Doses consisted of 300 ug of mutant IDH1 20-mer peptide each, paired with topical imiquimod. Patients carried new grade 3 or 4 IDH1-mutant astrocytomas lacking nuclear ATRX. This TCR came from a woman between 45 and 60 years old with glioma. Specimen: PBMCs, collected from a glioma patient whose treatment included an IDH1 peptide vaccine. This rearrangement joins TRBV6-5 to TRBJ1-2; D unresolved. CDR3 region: CASSPLGDNYGYTF. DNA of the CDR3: TGTGCCAGCAGCCCCCTGGGAGACAACTATGGCTACACCTTC.